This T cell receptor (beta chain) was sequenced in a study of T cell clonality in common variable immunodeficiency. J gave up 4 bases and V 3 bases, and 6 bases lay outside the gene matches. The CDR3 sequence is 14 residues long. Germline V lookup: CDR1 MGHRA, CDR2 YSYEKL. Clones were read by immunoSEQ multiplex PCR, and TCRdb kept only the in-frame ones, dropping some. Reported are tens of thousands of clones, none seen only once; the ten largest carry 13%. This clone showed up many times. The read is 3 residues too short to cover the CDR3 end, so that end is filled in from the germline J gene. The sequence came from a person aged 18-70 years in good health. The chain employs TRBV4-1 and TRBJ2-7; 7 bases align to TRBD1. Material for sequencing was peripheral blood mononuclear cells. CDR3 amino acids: CASSHRDSSYEQYF. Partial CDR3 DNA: TGCGCCAGCAGCCACCGGGACAGCAGTTACGAG.